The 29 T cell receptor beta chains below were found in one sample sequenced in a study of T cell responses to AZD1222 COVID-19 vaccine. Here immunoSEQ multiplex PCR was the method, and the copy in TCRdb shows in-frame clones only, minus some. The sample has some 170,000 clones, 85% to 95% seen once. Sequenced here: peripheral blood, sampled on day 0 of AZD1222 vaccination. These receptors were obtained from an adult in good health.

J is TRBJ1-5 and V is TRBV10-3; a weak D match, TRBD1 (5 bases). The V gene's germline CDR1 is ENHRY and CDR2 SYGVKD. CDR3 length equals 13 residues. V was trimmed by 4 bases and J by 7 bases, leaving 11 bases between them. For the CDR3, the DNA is TGTGCCATCAGTGTTGACGAGGGGCAGCCCCAGCATTTT. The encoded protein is CAISVDEGQPQHF.

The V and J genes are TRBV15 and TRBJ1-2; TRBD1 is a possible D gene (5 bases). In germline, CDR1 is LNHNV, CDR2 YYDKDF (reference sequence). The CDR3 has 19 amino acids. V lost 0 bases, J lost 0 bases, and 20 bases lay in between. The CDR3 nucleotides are TGTGCCACCAGCAGAGATGGGAGGGGTGCCCAACAAGCTAACTATGGCTACACCTTC. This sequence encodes CATSRDGRGAQQANYGYTF.

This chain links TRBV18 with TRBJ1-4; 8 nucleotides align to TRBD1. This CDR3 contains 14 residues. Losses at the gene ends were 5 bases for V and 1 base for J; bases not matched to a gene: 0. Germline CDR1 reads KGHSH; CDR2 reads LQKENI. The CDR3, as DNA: TGTGCCAGCTCAGGACAGGGAACTAATGAAAAACTGTTTTTT. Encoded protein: CASSGQGTNEKLFF.

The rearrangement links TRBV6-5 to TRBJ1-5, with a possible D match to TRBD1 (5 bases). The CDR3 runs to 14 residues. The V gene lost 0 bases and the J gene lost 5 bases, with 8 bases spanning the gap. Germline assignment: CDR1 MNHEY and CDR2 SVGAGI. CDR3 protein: CASSYSRGYQPQHF. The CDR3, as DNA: TGTGCCAGCAGTTACTCGAGGGGATATCAGCCCCAGCATTTT.

CDR3 amino acids: CASSQGGLGGNTIYF. The CDR3 nucleotides read TGCGCCAGCAGCCAAGGGGGGTTGGGGGGAAACACCATATATTTT. V is TRBV4-1 and J is TRBJ1-3, with D perhaps TRBD1 (5 bases). Germline assignment: CDR1 MGHRA and CDR2 YSYEKL. The CDR3 extends over 15 amino acids. V was trimmed by 1 base and J by 4 bases, leaving 11 bases between them.

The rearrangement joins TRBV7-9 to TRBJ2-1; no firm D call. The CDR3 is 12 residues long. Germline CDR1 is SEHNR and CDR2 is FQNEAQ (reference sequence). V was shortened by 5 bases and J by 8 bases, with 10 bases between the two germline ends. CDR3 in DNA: TGTGCCAGCAGCCGAGATGCGGATGAGCAGTTCTTC. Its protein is CASSRDADEQFF.

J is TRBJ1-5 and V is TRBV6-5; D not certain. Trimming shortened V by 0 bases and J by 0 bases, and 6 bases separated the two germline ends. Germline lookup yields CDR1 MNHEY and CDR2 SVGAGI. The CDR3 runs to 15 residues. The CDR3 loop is CASSYSRVSNQPQHF. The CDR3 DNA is TGTGCCAGCAGTTACTCTAGGGTTAGCAATCAGCCCCAGCATTTT.

CDR3 nucleotide sequence: TGTGCCAGCAGTATAAGGGGGAGCTCCTACGAGCAGTACTTC. Translation: CASSIRGSSYEQYF. J is TRBJ2-7 and V is TRBV27, with D possibly being TRBD1 (6 bases). Germline V CDR1 and CDR2: MNHEY, SMNVEV (reference sequence). With 5 bases removed from V and 0 bases from J, the gap between germline ends came to 11 bases. The CDR3 length is 14 residues.

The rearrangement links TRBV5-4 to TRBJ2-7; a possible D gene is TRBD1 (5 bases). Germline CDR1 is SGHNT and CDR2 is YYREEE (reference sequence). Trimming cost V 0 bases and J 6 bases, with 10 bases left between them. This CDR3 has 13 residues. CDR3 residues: CASSLDRHSEQYF. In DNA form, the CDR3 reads TGTGCCAGCAGCTTGGACAGGCACTCCGAGCAGTACTTC.

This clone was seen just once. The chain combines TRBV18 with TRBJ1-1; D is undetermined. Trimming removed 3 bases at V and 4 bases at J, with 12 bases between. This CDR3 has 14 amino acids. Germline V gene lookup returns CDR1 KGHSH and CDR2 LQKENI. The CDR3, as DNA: TGTGCCAGCTCACCGGGAATTACCGGCACTGAAGCTTTCTTT. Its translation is CASSPGITGTEAFF.

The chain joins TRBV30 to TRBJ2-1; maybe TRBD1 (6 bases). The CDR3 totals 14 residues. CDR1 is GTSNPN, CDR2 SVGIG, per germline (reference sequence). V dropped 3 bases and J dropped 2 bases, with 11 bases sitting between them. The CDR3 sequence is CAWRRGTPYNEQFF. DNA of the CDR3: TGTGCCTGGAGGAGGGGGACACCCTACAATGAGCAGTTCTTC.

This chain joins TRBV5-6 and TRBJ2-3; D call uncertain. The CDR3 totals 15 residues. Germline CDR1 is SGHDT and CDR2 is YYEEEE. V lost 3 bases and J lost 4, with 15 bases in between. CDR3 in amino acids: CASSSSPMGSDTQYF. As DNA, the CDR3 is TGTGCCAGCAGCTCCAGCCCCATGGGGTCAGATACGCAGTATTTT.

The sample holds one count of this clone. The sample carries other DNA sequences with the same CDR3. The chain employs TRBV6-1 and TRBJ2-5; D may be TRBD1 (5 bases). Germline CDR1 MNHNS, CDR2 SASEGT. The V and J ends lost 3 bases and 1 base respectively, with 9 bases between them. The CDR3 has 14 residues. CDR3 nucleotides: TGTGCCAGCAGTGAGTCCCAGGGCCAAGAGACCCAGTACTTC. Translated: CASSESQGQETQYF.

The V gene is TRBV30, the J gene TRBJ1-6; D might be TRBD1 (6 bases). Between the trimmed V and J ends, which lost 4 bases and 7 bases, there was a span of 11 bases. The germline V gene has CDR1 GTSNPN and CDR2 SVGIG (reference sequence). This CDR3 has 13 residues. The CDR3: CAWTGVGNSPLHF. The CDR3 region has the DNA TGTGCCTGGACAGGGGTTGGGAATTCACCCCTCCACTTT.

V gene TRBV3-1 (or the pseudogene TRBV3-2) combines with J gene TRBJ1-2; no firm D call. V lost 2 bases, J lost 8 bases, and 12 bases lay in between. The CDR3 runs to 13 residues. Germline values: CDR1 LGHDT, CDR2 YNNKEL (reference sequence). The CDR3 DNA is TGTGCCAGCAGCCAAACCCCCATGGGAGGCTACACCTTC. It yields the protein CASSQTPMGGYTF.

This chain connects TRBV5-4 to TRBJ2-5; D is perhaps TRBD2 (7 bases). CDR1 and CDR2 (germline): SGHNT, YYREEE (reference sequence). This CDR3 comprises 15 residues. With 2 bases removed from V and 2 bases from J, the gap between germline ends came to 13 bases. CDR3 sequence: CASSFWGGLQETQYF. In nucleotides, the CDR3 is TGTGCCAGCAGCTTCTGGGGGGGCCTTCAAGAGACCCAGTACTTC.

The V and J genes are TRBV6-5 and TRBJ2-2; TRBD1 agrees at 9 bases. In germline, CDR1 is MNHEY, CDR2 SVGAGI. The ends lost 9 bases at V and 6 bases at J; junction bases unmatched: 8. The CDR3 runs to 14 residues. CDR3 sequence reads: CASMDRGLSGELFF. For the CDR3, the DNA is TGTGCCAGTATGGACAGGGGACTTTCCGGGGAGCTGTTTTTT.

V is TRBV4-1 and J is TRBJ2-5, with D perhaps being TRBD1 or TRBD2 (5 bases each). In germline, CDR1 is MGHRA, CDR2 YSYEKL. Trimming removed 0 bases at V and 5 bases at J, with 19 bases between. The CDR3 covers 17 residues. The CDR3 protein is CASSQEGRGELGETQYF. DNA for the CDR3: TGCGCCAGCAGCCAAGAAGGAAGAGGGGAGCTTGGGGAGACCCAGTACTTC.

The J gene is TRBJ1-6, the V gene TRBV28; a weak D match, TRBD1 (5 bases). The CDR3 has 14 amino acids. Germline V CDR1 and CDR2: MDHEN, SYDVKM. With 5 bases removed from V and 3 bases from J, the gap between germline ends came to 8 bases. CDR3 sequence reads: CASSRDRYNSPLHF. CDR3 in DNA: TGTGCCAGCAGTAGGGACCGCTATAATTCACCCCTCCACTTT.

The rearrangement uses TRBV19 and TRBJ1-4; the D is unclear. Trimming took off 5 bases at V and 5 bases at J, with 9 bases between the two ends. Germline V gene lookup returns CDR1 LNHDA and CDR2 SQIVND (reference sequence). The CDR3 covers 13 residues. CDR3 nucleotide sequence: TGTGCCAGTAGTGGCGGAATGAATGAAAAACTGTTTTTT. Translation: CASSGGMNEKLFF.

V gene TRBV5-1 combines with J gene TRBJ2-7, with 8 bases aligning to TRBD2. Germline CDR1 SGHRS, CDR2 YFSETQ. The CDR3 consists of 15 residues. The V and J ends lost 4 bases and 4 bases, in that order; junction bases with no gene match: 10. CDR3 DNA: TGCGCCAGCAGCACCGAGAGCGGGGGATATTACGAGCAGTACTTC. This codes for CASSTESGGYYEQYF.

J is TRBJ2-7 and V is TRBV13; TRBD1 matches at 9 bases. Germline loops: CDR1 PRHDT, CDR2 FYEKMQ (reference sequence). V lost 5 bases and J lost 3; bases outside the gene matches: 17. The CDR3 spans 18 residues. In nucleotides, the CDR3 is TGTGCCAGCAGCCCCGATCCCCGAGAGGACAGGGGAGGCTACGAGCAGTACTTC. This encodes CASSPDPREDRGGYEQYF. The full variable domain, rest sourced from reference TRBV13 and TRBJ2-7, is AAGVIQSPRHLIKEKRETATLKCYPIPRHDTVYWYQQGPGQDPQFLISFYEKMQSDKGSIPDRFSAQQFSDYHSELNMSSLELGDSALYFCASSPDPREDRGGYEQYFGPGTRLTVT.

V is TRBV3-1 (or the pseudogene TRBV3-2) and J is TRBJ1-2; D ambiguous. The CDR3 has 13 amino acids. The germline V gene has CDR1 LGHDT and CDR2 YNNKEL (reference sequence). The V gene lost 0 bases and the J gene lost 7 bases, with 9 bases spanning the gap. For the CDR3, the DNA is TGTGCCAGCAGCCAAGATTGGTCCGGTGGCTACACCTTC. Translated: CASSQDWSGGYTF.

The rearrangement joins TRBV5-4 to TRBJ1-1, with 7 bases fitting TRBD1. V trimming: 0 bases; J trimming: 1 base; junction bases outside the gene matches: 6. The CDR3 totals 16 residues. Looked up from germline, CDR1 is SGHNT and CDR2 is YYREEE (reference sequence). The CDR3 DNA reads TGTGCCAGCAGCTTGGGGGGAAGACAGGGGAACACTGAAGCTTTCTTT. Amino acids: CASSLGGRQGNTEAFF.

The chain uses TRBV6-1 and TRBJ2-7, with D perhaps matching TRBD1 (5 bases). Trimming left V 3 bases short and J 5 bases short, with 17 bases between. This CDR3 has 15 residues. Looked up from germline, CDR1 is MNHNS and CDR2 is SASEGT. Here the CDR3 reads CASSDDSSAIDEQYF. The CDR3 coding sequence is TGTGCCAGCAGTGACGACAGTTCGGCTATCGACGAGCAGTACTTC.

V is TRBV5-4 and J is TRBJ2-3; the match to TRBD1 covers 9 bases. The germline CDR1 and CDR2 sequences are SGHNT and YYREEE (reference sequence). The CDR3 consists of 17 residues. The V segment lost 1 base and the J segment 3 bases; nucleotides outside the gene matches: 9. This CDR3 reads CASSLKQGARITDTQYF. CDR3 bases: TGTGCCAGCAGCTTGAAACAGGGGGCGCGTATAACAGATACGCAGTATTTT.

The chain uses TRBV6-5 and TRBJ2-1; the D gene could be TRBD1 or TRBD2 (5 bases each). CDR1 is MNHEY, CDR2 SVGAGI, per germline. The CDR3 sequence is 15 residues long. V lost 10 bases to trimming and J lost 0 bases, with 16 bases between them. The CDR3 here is CATALAGTSYNEQFF. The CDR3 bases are TGTGCCACCGCCCTGGCCGGGACCTCCTACAATGAGCAGTTCTTC.

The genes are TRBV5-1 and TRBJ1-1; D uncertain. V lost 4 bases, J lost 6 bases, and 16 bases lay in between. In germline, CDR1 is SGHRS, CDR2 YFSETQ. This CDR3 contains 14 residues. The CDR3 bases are TGCGCCAGCAGCCTTGACCCATCGACCGCTGAAGCTTTCTTT. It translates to CASSLDPSTAEAFF.

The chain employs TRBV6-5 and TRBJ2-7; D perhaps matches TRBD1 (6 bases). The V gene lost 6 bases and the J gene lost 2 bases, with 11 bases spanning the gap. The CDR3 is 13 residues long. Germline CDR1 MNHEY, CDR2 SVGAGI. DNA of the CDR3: TGTGCCAGCAGCTACAGGGATACCTACGAGCAGTACTTC. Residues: CASSYRDTYEQYF.